This TCR beta chain stems from a study of chemoradiotherapy in HPV16-positive cancers. Study-level findings and limits: The functional HPV-specific definition rests on just a couple of HPV16-positive patients.

Measured with immunoSEQ multiplex PCR; TCRdb has only the in-frame clones, and not every one. The sample lists more than 9,000 clones, 70% to 80% occurring once. Looked up from germline, CDR1 is LNHDA and CDR2 is SQIVND (reference sequence). The CDR3 sequence is 14 residues long. V gave up 4 bases and J gave up 4 bases, with 12 bases separating them. This clone has just a few counts. The antigen remains unidentified. This TCR derives from a human donor with HPV-associated anogenital cancer. This material was acquired from a patient who underwent chemoradiotherapy. The chain is built from TRBV19 and TRBJ2-3; the D gene is possibly TRBD2 (5 bases). CDR3 sequence reads: CASSTPGSADTQYF. CDR3 DNA: TGTGCCAGTAGTACCCCGGGTAGCGCAGATACGCAGTATTTT.